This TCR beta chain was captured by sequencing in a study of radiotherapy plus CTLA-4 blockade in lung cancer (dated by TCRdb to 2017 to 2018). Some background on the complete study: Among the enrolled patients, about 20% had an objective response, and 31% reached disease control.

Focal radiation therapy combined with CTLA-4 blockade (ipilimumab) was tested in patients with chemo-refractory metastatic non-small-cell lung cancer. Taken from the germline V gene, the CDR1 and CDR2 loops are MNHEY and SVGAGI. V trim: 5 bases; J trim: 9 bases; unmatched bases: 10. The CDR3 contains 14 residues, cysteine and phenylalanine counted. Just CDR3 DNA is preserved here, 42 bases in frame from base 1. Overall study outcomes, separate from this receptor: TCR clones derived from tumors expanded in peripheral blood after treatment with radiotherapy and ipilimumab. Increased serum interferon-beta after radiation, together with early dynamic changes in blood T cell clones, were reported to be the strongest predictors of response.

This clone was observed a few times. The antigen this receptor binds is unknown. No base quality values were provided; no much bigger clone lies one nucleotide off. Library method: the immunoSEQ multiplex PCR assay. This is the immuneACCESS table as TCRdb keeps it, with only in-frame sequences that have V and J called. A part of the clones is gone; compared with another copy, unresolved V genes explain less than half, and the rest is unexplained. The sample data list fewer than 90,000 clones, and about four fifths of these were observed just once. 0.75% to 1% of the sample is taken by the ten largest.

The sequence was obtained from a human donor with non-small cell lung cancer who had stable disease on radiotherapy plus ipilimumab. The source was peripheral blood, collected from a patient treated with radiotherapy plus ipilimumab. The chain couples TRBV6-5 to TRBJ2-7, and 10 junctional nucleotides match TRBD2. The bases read TGTGCCAGCAGTGTAGCTAGCGGGAGAGAGGGGCAGTACTTC. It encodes CASSVASGREGQYF.